The sequence of this T cell receptor beta chain was determined in a study of blood T cell repertoires in COVID-19. Study in general: COVID-19 samples from acute and convalescent phases originated in the United States, Italy and Spain.

Generated by immunoSEQ multiplex PCR, the TCRdb table keeps only in-frame clones and is missing some. The table has approximately 200,000 clones, 80% to 90% seen once. V dropped 5 bases and J dropped 2; count of bases not matched to a gene: 17. Germline V gives CDR1 MDHEN, CDR2 SYDVKM. This CDR3 has 20 residues. The chain links TRBV28 to TRBJ2-3; 12 bases line up with TRBD2. The specimen sequenced was peripheral blood. The receptor was derived from a man between 50 and 59 years old who had recovered from COVID-19. The CDR3 DNA follows: TGTGCCAGCAGTACCGCTCTAGCGGGAGGGCCCCTTTCCGACACAGATACGCAGTATTTT. This gives the protein CASSTALAGGPLSDTDTQYF.